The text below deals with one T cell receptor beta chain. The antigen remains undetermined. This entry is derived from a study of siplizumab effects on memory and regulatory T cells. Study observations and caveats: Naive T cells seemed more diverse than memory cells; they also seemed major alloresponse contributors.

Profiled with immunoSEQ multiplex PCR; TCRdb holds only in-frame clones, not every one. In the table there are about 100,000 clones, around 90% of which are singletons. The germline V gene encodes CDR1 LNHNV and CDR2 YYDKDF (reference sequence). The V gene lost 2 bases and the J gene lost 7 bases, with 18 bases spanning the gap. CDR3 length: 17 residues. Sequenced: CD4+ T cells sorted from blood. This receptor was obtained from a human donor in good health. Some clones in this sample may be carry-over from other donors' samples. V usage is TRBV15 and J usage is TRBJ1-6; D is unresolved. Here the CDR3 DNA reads TGTGCCACCAGCAGACCTACAAAACAGCTTACCAATTCACCCCTCCACTTT. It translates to CATSRPTKQLTNSPLHF.